Sequencing of this T cell receptor (beta chain) was carried out in a study of monozygotic twins with inflammatory bowel disease (dated by TCRdb to the late 2010s). Some background on the complete study: In total, 28 monozygotic twin pairs made up the full study: 19 Danish pairs, all IBD-discordant, plus nine German pairs, of which four were IBD-concordant and five were IBD-discordant. Disease-associated traits were sought mainly through comparisons between IBD patients and their genetically identical healthy co-twins within discordant pairs. Each individual had, on average, about 151 000 unique TCRalpha sequences and 181 000 unique TCRbeta sequences available for analysis.

In regard to this clonotype: The antigen this receptor binds is unknown.

The full study reports these points: Distinction between different T cell subtypes could not be achieved in the analysis. The results gave no support for a single strong signal or clonotype linked to IBD. Because patients were on differing immunosuppressive treatments, the repertoires may have picked up extra background noise and inter-individual variability. Concordant and discordant twins showed no difference in repertoire similarity, possibly because of limited statistical power. TCRbeta repertoire diversity, by inverse Simpson index, was decreased in IBD patients compared with their healthy co-twins. Compared with healthy twins, IBD patients had fewer clonotypes in common with other individuals, a difference most pronounced in patients showing signs of disease activity.

From each donor, an approximately 2.5 ml peripheral blood sample was drawn into PAXgene tubes and stored at -80 degrees C. Without T cell sorting, total RNA was isolated from whole blood using the PAXgene blood miRNA kit on an automated QIAcube. Peripheral blood from monozygotic twin pairs concordant or discordant for inflammatory bowel disease was subjected to deep TCRalpha and TCRbeta repertoire profiling with unique molecular barcoding. Smoking habits were recorded for all twin pairs, and individuals were classified as current, former or never smokers. Via the germline V gene, CDR1 is SGDLS and CDR2 YYNGEE. Including cysteine and phenylalanine, the CDR3 has 14 amino acids. There is no recorded DNA. Libraries were built with 5' RACE. For each TCR library, around 3,800 ng of total RNA was used. cDNA was synthesized with SMARTScribe reverse transcriptase in eight separate reactions per sample. During cDNA synthesis, unique molecular identifiers containing a 6-nucleotide sample barcode were introduced by template switching. TCRalpha and TCRbeta cDNA was amplified by two nested PCRs of around 16 and 10 cycles, with bead purification after each PCR. Before amplification, the cDNA was treated with uracil DNA-glycosylase and purified using the QIAquick PCR purification kit. The second PCR added Illumina TruSeq-compatible adapters along with sample-specific barcodes. Library quality and concentration were checked on TapeStation and Qubit, and libraries were pooled at 5 to 6.5 ng each. Sequencing of pooled libraries was carried out on an Illumina HiSeq2500 single-index Rapid Run using 2 x 100 bp reads and custom sequencing primers. On the study's bioinformatics: MiGEC version 1.2.6 was used for UMI-based consensus assembly to correct PCR and sequencing errors. V(D)J alignment, clonotype assembly and CDR3 extraction were performed with MiXCR version 2.1.1. Gene usage, clonotype sharing and MAIT/NKT TCR abundance were normalised by analysing the top 1000, 10 000 and 20 000 clonotypes per sample. After downsampling to 27 000 UMIs, diversity was calculated as the inverse Simpson index using the vegan R package. Paired Mann-Whitney U tests on discordant twin pairs were used, with Benjamini-Hochberg multiple-testing correction. TCRdb reprocessed the reads and provides one entry for every CDR3 protein sequence; no DNA is given. The V and J calls were not made by the authors but by TCRdb's processing. The sample table on file contains approximately 160,000 distinct CDR3 sequences. Under 3.5% of the sample lies in the top ten.

This clonotype was sampled from a human donor with ulcerative colitis or Crohn's disease, or a healthy co-twin of an affected twin (not recorded which). The chain employs TRBV9 and TRBJ1-1; TCRdb picks TRBD1, but there is no DNA to check that call. The specimen sequenced was blood. This receptor carries the CDR3 CASSDRDFGTEAFF.